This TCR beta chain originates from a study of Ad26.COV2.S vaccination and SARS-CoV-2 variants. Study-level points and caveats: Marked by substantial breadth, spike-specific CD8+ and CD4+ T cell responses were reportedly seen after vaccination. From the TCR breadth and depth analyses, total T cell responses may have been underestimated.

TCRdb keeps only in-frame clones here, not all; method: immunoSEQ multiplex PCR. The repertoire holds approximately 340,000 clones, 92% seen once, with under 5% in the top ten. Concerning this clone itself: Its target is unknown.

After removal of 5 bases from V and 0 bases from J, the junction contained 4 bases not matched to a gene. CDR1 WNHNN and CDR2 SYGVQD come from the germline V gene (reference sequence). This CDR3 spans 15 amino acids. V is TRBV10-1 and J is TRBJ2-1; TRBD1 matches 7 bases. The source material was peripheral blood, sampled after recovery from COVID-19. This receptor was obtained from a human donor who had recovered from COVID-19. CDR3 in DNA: TGCGCCAGCAGTAGGACAGGCGACTCCTACAATGAGCAGTTCTTC. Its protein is CASSRTGDSYNEQFF.